This entry features one T cell receptor (beta chain) sequence. No antigen is known for it. Through a sample-barcoded 5' primer and a J-beta primer mix, a second PCR was run for 7 to 11 cycles. Every molecule of cDNA carried a tag from a template-switch adaptor with 12 random nucleotides. TCRdb independently ran MiXCR on the 5' RACE reads; one entry per CDR3 protein. The data contain 800,000 or so distinct CDR3 sequences, about 42% of them singletons. The sample comes from a study of blood T cells in healthy people across ages. Whole-study findings and limits: Age advanced and TCR beta diversity per million T cells fell, roughly linearly. Naive CD4+ cells and diversity were both higher in long-lived donors than in aged donors.

This sequence originates from a man older than 75 in good health. Sequencing used blood.

The CDR3 loop reads CASSSNGQTQETQYF. In nucleotides, the CDR3 is TGTGCCAGCAGCTCCAACGGACAGACTCAAGAGACCCAGTACTTC. The V call is TRBV7-3, the J call TRBJ2-5, with a weak D call TRBD1 (6 bases). V lost 4 bases and J 2 bases, leaving 14 bases between the germline ends. The CDR3 is made up of 15 amino acids. The germline CDR1 and CDR2 sequences are SGHTA and FQGTGA.